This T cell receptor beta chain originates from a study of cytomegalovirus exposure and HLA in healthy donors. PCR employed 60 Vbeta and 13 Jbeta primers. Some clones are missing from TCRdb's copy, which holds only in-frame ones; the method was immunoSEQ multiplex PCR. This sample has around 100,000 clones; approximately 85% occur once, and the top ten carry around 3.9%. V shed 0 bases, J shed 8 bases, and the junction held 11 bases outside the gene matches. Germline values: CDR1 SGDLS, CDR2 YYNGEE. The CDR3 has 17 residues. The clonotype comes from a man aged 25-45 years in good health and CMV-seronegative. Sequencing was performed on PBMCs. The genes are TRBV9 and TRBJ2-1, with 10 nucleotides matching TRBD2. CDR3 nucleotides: TGTGCCAGCAGCGTAGTAGGAGGGCTAGCGGGAGTGGATGAGCAGTTCTTC. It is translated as CASSVVGGLAGVDEQFF.